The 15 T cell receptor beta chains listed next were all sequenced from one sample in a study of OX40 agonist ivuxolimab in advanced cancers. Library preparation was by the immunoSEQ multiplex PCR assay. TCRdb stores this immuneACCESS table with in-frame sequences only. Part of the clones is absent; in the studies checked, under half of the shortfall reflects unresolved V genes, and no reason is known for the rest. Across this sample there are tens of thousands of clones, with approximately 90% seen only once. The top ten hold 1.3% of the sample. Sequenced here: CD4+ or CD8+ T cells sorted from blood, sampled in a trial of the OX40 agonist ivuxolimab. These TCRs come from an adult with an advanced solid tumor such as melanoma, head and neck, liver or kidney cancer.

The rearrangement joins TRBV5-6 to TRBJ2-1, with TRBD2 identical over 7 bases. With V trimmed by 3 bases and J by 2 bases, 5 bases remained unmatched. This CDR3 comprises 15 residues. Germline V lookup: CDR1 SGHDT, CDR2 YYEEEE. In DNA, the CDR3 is TGTGCCAGCAGCTCAGGACTAGTCACCTACAATGAGCAGTTCTTC. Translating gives CASSSGLVTYNEQFF. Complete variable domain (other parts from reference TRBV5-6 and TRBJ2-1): DAGVTQSPTHLIKTRGQQVTLRCSPKSGHDTVSWYQQALGQGPQFIFQYYEEEERQRGNFPDRFSGHQFPNYSSELNVNALLLGDSALYLCASSSGLVTYNEQFFGPGTRLTVL.

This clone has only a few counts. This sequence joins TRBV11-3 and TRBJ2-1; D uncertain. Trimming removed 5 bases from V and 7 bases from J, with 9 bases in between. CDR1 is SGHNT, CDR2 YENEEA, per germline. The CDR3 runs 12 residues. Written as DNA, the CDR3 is TGTGCCAGCAGCGGCAGATTGAATGAGCAGTTCTTC. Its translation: CASSGRLNEQFF. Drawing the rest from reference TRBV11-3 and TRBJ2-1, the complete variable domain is EAGVVQSPRYKIIEKKQPVAFWCNPISGHNTLYWYLQNLGQGPELLIRYENEEAVDDSQLPKDRFSAERLKGVDSTLKIQPAELGDSAVYLCASSGRLNEQFFGPGTRLTVL.

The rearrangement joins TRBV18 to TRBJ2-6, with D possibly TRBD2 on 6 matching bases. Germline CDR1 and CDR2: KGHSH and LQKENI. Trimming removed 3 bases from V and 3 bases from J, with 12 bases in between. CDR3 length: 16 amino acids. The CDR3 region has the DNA TGTGCCAGCTCACCCACCGGGAGTGGTGGGGCCAACGTCCTGACTTTC. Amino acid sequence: CASSPTGSGGANVLTF.

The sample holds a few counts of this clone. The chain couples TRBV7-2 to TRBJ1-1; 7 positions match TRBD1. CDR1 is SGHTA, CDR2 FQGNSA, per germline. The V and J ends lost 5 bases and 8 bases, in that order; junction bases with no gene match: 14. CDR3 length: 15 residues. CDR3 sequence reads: CASSPNIPGTEEAFF. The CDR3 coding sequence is TGTGCCAGCAGCCCTAACATACCCGGGACAGAGGAAGCTTTCTTT.

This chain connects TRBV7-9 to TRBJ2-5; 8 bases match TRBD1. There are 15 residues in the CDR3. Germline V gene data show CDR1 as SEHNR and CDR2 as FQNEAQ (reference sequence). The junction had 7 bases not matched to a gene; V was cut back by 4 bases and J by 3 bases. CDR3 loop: CASSYPGQGKETQYF. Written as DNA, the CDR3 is TGTGCCAGCAGCTACCCCGGACAGGGAAAAGAGACCCAGTACTTC.

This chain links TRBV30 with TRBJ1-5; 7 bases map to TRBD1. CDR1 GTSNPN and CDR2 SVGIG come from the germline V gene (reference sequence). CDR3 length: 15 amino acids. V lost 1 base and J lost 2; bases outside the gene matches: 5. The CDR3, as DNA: TGTGCCTGGAGTGAGGCAGGGGGAGGCAATCAGCCCCAGCATTTT. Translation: CAWSEAGGGNQPQHF.

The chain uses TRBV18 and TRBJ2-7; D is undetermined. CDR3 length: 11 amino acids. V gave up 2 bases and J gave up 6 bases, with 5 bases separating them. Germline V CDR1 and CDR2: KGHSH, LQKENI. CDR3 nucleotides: TGTGCCAGCTCACCAGACGTCGAGCAGTACTTC. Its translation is CASSPDVEQYF. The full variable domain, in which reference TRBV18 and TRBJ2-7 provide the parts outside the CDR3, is NAGVMQNPRHLVRRRGQEARLRCSPMKGHSHVYWYRQLPEEGLKFMVYLQKENIIDESGMPKERFSAEFPKEGPSILRIQQVVRGDSAAYFCASSPDVEQYFGPGTRLTVT.

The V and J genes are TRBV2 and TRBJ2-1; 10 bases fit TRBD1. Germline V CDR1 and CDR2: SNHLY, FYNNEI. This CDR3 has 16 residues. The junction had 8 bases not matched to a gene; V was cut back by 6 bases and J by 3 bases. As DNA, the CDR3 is TGTGCCAGCAGCTTACCCGGGACAGGGGTCTACAATGAGCAGTTCTTC. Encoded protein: CASSLPGTGVYNEQFF.

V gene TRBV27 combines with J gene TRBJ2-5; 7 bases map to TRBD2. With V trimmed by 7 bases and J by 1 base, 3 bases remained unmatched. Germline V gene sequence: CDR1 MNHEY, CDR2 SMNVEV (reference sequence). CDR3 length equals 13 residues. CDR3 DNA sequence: TGTGCCAGCAAAGCGGGACTCCAAGAGACCCAGTACTTC. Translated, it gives CASKAGLQETQYF.

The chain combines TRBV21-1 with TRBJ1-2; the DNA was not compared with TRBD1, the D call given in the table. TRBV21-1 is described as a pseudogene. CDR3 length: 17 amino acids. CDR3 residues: CASSKNRDKGVGYGYTF. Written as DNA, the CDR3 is TGTGCCAGCAGCAAAAACAGGGACAAAGGGGTTGGCTATGGCTACACCTTC.

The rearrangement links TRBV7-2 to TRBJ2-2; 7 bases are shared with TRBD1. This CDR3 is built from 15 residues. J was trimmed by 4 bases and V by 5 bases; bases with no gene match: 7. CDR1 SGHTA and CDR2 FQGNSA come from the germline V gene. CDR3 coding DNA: TGTGCCAGCAGCCCGACAGGGACGGGCACCGGGGAGCTGTTTTTT. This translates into CASSPTGTGTGELFF.

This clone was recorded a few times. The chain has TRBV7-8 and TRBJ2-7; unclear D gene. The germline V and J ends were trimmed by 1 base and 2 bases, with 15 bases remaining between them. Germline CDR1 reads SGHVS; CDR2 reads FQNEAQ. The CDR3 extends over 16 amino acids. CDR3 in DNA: TGTGCCAGCAGCTTAGGAACCCGAATGGATCCCTACGAGCAGTACTTC. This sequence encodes CASSLGTRMDPYEQYF.

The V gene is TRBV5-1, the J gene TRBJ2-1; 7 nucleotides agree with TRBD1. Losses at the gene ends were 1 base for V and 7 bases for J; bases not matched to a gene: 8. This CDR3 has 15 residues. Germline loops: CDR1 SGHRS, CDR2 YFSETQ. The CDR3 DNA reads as TGCGCCAGCAGCTTGTCCCGACAGGGAACTAATGAGCAGTTCTTC. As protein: CASSLSRQGTNEQFF.

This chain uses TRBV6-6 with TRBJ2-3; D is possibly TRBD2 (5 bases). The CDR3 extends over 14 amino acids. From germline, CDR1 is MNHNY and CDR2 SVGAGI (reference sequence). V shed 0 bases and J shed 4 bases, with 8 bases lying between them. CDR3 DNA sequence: TGTGCCAGCAGTTACTCGACCGGGGCAGATACGCAGTATTTT. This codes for CASSYSTGADTQYF.

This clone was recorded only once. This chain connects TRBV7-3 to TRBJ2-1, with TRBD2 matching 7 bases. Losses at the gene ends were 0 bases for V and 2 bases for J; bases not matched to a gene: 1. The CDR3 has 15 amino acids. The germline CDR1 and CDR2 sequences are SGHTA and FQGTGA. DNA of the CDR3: TGTGCCAGCAGCTTAACTAGCGGGCCCTACAATGAGCAGTTCTTC. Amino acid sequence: CASSLTSGPYNEQFF.